The following is a TCR beta chain sequence with its context. Its antigen is not yet known. No base-level quality is on record; no much larger clone is a single base apart. The data originate from a study of ipilimumab plus nivolumab after autologous stem cell transplantation (dated by TCRdb to 2020 to 2023). Background for the entire study: A median of about five ipilimumab doses and eight or nine nivolumab doses was received by trial patients. The DLBCL cohort included primary refractory and relapsed disease, with 18-month progression-free survival of about 86% and 29% respectively. The trial enrolled patients with high-risk diffuse large B cell lymphoma, mature T cell lymphoma, or multiple myeloma undergoing autologous transplant. Around 35 patients made up the trial's intent-to-treat population. The study at large found these results: The authors concluded that, as post-transplant consolidation, combined checkpoint inhibition appeared tolerable. Per the authors, a biologic rationale for further study of the post-transplant checkpoint inhibition approach was offered by T cell receptor repertoire, regulatory T cell phenotype and gut microbiota profiles.

Starting 14 to 28 days after the autologous transplant, patients began checkpoint therapy, which included ipilimumab at 1 mg/kg intravenously on day 1 of selected weeks. Nivolumab was administered at 3 mg/kg intravenously on day 1 of weeks 1, 4, 7, 10, and every two weeks through week 26. This was a Phase Ib clinical trial that tested ipilimumab plus nivolumab, given as combined checkpoint inhibition, for consolidation following autologous stem cell transplantation. Reading from cysteine to phenylalanine, the CDR3 counts 14 amino acids. Of the read, only the CDR3 DNA is kept; its 42 bases are in frame from base 1. CDR1 and CDR2 (GTSNPN, SVGIG) derive from the germline V gene (reference sequence). At the junction V is shortened by 4 bases and J by 4 bases, with 14 bases in between. Library creation used the immunoSEQ multiplex PCR assay. TCRdb limited this immuneACCESS table to in-frame rearrangements with V and J called. A share of clones is missing; checked studies link under half to unresolved V genes, and the rest is unexplained. In this sample the table shows fewer than 30,000 clones, roughly 84% of which occur a single time. The ten biggest clones cover around 5% of the sample.

This receptor was obtained from a male donor with diffuse large B-cell lymphoma. In this chain, TRBV30 is recombined with TRBJ2-1; 6 matching bases give a weak D call of TRBD2. The starting material was PBMCs, obtained in a trial of ipilimumab plus nivolumab as post-transplant consolidation. This receptor has the CDR3 CAWMEGIGYNEQFF. Read as DNA, the sequence is TGTGCCTGGATGGAGGGGATCGGGTACAATGAGCAGTTCTTC.